Below are 14 T cell receptor beta chains sequenced from a single sample in a study of blood T cells in healthy people across ages (dated by TCRdb to about 2015). Library construction relied on 5' RACE. TCRdb lists the instrument as Illumina HiSeq 2500. A second PCR of about 6 to 11 cycles was run with a J-beta primer mix and a sample-barcoded 5' primer. TCRdb redid the processing of the public reads, applying fastp at Q25 and MiXCR, and retained in-frame beta chains. Under each unique CDR3 protein, matching rows form one entry showing the most common genes and DNA. The sample records 1.5 million to 1.8 million distinct CDR3 sequences, 42% of which are singletons. The top ten constitute over 3.5% of the sample. The specimen sequenced was blood. Receptors originate from a young woman in good health.

This CDR3 reads CSASGTSYGYTF. The CDR3 DNA reads TGCAGTGCTAGTGGGACATCCTATGGCTACACCTTC. This chain joins TRBV20-1 and TRBJ1-2, with D possibly matching TRBD1 (6 bases). V was pared by 3 bases and J by 4 bases, with 9 bases between. Germline assignment: CDR1 DFQATT and CDR2 SNEGSKA (reference sequence). This CDR3 is built from 12 residues.

With regard to this clonotype: Possible read error: a much larger clone is one base away. This chain joins TRBV27 and TRBJ2-1; 7 positions agree with TRBD2. Near its end, the DNA agrees better with TRBJ2-7, so the J call may be wrong. The CDR3 loop spans 14 amino acids. Germline CDR1 reads MNHEY; CDR2 reads SMNVEV (reference sequence). CDR3 sequence (DNA): TGTGCCAGCACCCCGGGACTAACATACAATGAGCAGTACTTC. Translated, it gives CASTPGLTYNEQYF.

This clonotype showed up just once. The chain is built from TRBV7-2 and TRBJ1-6; D remains unclear. Trimming removed 3 bases at V and 8 bases at J, with 11 bases between. CDR3 length equals 14 residues. From germline, CDR1 is SGHTA and CDR2 FQGNSA. DNA for the CDR3: TGTGCCAGCAGCTTCGAGACAAGTCATTCACCCCTCCACTTT. Translation gives CASSFETSHSPLHF.

The chain recombines TRBV3-1 with TRBJ2-1; 7 nucleotides match TRBD2. Germline trimming cut 4 bases from V and 6 bases from J; bases unmatched to any gene: 12. Germline V gene lookup returns CDR1 LGHDT and CDR2 YNNKEL (reference sequence). This CDR3 comprises 16 residues. CDR3 in DNA: TGTGCCAGCAGCCCTGCGCGCGGGAGATCGGTCAATGAGCAGTTCTTC. Translating it yields CASSPARGRSVNEQFF.

This clonotype was seen only a few times. V usage is TRBV4-3 and J usage is TRBJ2-7, with D uncertain. From germline, CDR1 is LGHNA and CDR2 YSLEER. CDR3 length: 13 residues. Trimming removed 0 bases at V and 7 bases at J, with 10 bases between. CDR3 bases: TGCGCCAGCAGCCAAGATCATGATCGGGAGCAGTACTTC. Translated, it gives CASSQDHDREQYF.

Concerning this clonotype itself: A read error may explain this, as a much larger clone is one base away. The chain couples TRBV5-1 to TRBJ2-1; the D is unclear. The germline V and J ends were trimmed by 1 base and 10 bases, with 12 bases remaining between them. The germline V gene encodes CDR1 SGHRS and CDR2 YFSETQ. This CDR3 comprises 13 residues. The CDR3 spells CASSLRNSYEQFF. The CDR3 bases are TGCGCCAGCAGCTTGAGGAACTCCTACGAGCAGTTCTTC.

The rearrangement joins TRBV9 to TRBJ2-2, with 8 bases matching TRBD2. Germline V gene sequence: CDR1 SGDLS, CDR2 YYNGEE. The V gene end was trimmed by 3 bases and the J gene end by 0 bases; junction bases not matched to a gene: 4. The CDR3 runs 16 residues. The CDR3 spells CASSGGLAANTGELFF. CDR3 DNA: TGTGCCAGCAGCGGTGGACTAGCAGCGAACACCGGGGAGCTGTTTTTT.

The rearrangement links TRBV9 to TRBJ2-1, with 10 bases identical to TRBD2. The J call is doubtful: the DNA matches TRBJ2-7 better. This CDR3 has 16 residues. CDR1 and CDR2 (germline): SGDLS, YYNGEE. CDR3 nucleotide sequence: TGTGCCAGCAGCCCAAGGCCTAGCGGGGGATACAATGAGCAGTACTTC. It yields the protein CASSPRPSGGYNEQYF.

This clonotype appeared a few times. This sequence joins TRBV2 and TRBJ2-4; perhaps D is TRBD1 or TRBD2 (6 bases each). The CDR3 totals 14 residues. CDR1 and CDR2 (germline): SNHLY, FYNNEI. V shed 8 bases and J shed 9 bases, with 20 bases lying between them. CDR3 sequence: CASLSSLGGGIQYF. The CDR3 DNA reads TGTGCCAGCCTAAGTTCGCTAGGGGGAGGCATTCAGTACTTC.

The chain combines TRBV6-2 or TRBV6-3 with TRBJ1-2; weak D call: TRBD1 (5 bases). V was pared by 5 bases and J by 4 bases, with 14 bases between. From germline, CDR1 is MNHEY and CDR2 SVGEGT. This CDR3 has 14 amino acids. CDR3 residues: CASSPQAMPYGYTF. DNA for the CDR3: TGTGCCAGCAGTCCACAGGCGATGCCCTATGGCTACACCTTC.

As DNA, the CDR3 is TGCAGCGTCCAAGACTGGAACACTGAAGCTTTCTTT. This encodes CSVQDWNTEAFF. V gene TRBV29-1 combines with J gene TRBJ1-1; D unresolved. The CDR3 loop spans 12 amino acids. V lost 6 bases, J lost 1 base, and 9 bases lay in between. CDR1 is SQVTM, CDR2 ANQGSEA, per germline.

This clonotype was seen a single time. This sequence joins TRBV24-1 and TRBJ2-3; D might be TRBD2 (5 bases). The germline CDR1 and CDR2 sequences are KGHDR and SFDVKD. V was shortened by 1 base and J by 6 bases, with 7 bases between the two germline ends. The CDR3 totals 13 residues. For the CDR3, the DNA is TGTGCCACCAGTGATTTCGGGGAGGATACGCAGTATTTT. This codes for CATSDFGEDTQYF.

This chain links TRBV6-2 or TRBV6-3 with TRBJ2-1; the match to TRBD1 covers 9 bases. Germline CDR1 MNHEY, CDR2 SVGEGT. With 6 bases clipped from V and 10 bases from J, the junction kept 7 bases outside the gene matches. There are 13 residues in the CDR3. For the CDR3, the DNA is TGTGCCAGCAGGCGACAGGGGGGGGAAGAGCAGTTCTTC. Residues: CASRRQGGEEQFF.

In this sample, this clonotype turned up many times. V and J are TRBV12-3 or TRBV12-4 and TRBJ2-5, with D tentatively TRBD1 (6 bases). The length of the CDR3 is 12 residues. The germline V and J ends were trimmed by 3 bases and 11 bases, with 13 bases remaining between them. For the CDR3, the DNA is TGTGCCAGCAGTTTCTCCGCAGGGGAGCAGTACTTC. Protein sequence: CASSFSAGEQYF.